These 9 T cell receptor beta chains came from one sample sequenced in a study of blood T cell repertoires in COVID-19 (TCRdb year 2020). Libraries were prepared through the immunoSEQ multiplex PCR assay. Entries here come from immuneACCESS through TCRdb and include only in-frame sequences with V and J called. Some clones fail to appear in such tables; in the studies checked, an unresolved V gene covers under half of the shortfall, and the cause of the remainder is unknown. For this sample the table gives approximately 160,000 clones, of which 60% to 85% were detected only once. The ten largest clones represent approximately 2.6% of the sample. Sequencing input: peripheral blood. The receptors stem from a man aged 65 to 79 with acute or convalescent COVID-19.

The chain carries TRBV15 and TRBJ1-5, with 8 bases matching TRBD1. The V gene's germline CDR1 is LNHNV and CDR2 YYDKDF (reference sequence). The CDR3 sequence is 16 residues long. V trimming: 2 bases; J trimming: 6 bases; junction bases outside the gene matches: 9. The CDR3 coding sequence is TGTGCCACCAGCAGAACAGGGGGGCAGATTCGTCAGCCCCAGCATTTT. Protein product: CATSRTGGQIRQPQHF.

V usage is TRBV25-1 and J usage is TRBJ2-3, with D maybe TRBD1 (6 bases). The CDR3 extends over 13 amino acids. Trimming removed 6 bases from V and 1 base from J, with 8 bases in between. From germline, CDR1 is MGHDK and CDR2 SYGVNS. CDR3 nucleotide sequence: TGTGCCAGCAGCCCAGGGGGCACAGATACGCAGTATTTT. Translating it yields CASSPGGTDTQYF.

This chain links TRBV7-9 with TRBJ2-1; TRBD2 aligns across 9 bases. The CDR3 is 15 amino acids. CDR1 and CDR2 (germline): SEHNR, FQNEAQ (reference sequence). V was pared by 1 base and J by 6 bases, with 4 bases of the junction left unmatched. CDR3 DNA: TGTGCCAGCAGCTTAGGGCTAGCGGGATTCAATGAGCAGTTCTTC. Translation: CASSLGLAGFNEQFF. Drawing the rest from reference TRBV7-9 and TRBJ2-1, the complete variable domain is DTGVSQNPRHKITKRGQNVTFRCDPISEHNRLYWYRQTLGQGPEFLTYFQNEAQLEKSRLLSDRFSAERPKGSFSTLEIQRTEQGDSAMYLCASSLGLAGFNEQFFGPGTRLTVL.

The rearrangement joins TRBV19 to TRBJ1-3, with 8 bases that match TRBD1. Germline CDR1 reads LNHDA; CDR2 reads SQIVND (reference sequence). The CDR3 is 13 residues long. With V trimmed by 7 bases and J by 4 bases, 3 bases remained unmatched. The CDR3, as DNA: TGTGCCAGTAAGACAGGGGTAGGAAACACCATATATTTT. It is translated as CASKTGVGNTIYF.

The table lists this clone with a count of one. The J gene is TRBJ2-3, the V gene TRBV18, with 8 bases that match TRBD1. The germline V gene encodes CDR1 KGHSH and CDR2 LQKENI. The CDR3 has 17 amino acids. The V segment lost 3 bases and the J segment 1 base; nucleotides outside the gene matches: 9. The CDR3 protein is CASSPGRQGLRTDTQYF. DNA for the CDR3: TGTGCCAGCTCACCGGGGAGACAGGGGTTGCGCACAGATACGCAGTATTTT.

The rearrangement uses TRBV7-2 and TRBJ1-3; D might be TRBD1 (6 bases). The CDR3 has 19 amino acids. Trimming took off 2 bases at V and 4 bases at J, with 24 bases between the two ends. Germline V gene sequence: CDR1 SGHTA, CDR2 FQGNSA. The CDR3 DNA sequence: TGTGCCAGCAGCTTACAATCGTCTCCCACAGGGTCTTCAGGAAACACCATATATTTT. It translates to CASSLQSSPTGSSGNTIYF.

V is TRBV10-3 and J is TRBJ2-3, with 8 positions matching TRBD1. Germline loops: CDR1 ENHRY, CDR2 SYGVKD. V trimming: 2 bases; J trimming: 4 bases; junction bases outside the gene matches: 5. The CDR3 has 15 amino acids. The CDR3 DNA is TGTGCCATCAGTGAGGGACAGGGTGAGCCAGATACGCAGTATTTT. Its translation: CAISEGQGEPDTQYF.

In this sample, this clone turned up a few times. This chain uses TRBV7-6 with TRBJ1-6; D uncertain. V was shortened by 1 base and J by 4 bases, with 11 bases between the two germline ends. From germline, CDR1 is SGHVS and CDR2 FNYEAQ. The CDR3 length is 16 residues. CDR3 loop: CASSLGSAAYNSPLHF. Written as DNA, the CDR3 is TGTGCCAGCAGCTTAGGGTCGGCGGCATATAATTCACCCCTCCACTTT.

This chain joins TRBV7-9 and TRBJ2-1, with D possibly TRBD2 on 6 matching bases. CDR1 is SEHNR and CDR2 is FQNEAQ in the germline V gene (reference sequence). Trimming removed 5 bases at V and 3 bases at J, with 14 bases between. This CDR3 spans 15 amino acids. The CDR3 DNA is TGTGCCAGCAGCGCCGTTCCGCGGGACTACAATGAGCAGTTCTTC. It is translated as CASSAVPRDYNEQFF.